Here is one T cell receptor beta chain with its context. Per the original data handling: How many nucleated cells were present was estimated from reference gene primer amplification. Clones were sequenced by immunoSEQ multiplex PCR, and TCRdb holds only the in-frame ones, with some missing. The V and J calls and clone size come from that table; D and trimming were worked out from the DNA. Among 230,000 or so clones listed, around 86% were seen once. These data belong to a study of blood T cell repertoires in COVID-19. Study summary: T cells, B-cell-depleted T cells, or PBMCs provided the cDNA or gDNA that served as material.

The CDR3 is 15 amino acids. CDR1 and CDR2 from the germline V gene are PRHDT and FYEKMQ (reference sequence). Unmatched junction bases numbered 4, after V lost 6 bases and J lost 6 bases. This sequence originates from a human donor in a cohort sampled during active COVID-19. This chain uses TRBV13 with TRBJ2-1, with 14 bases identical to TRBD2. The sample taken for sequencing was peripheral blood. The CDR3 is CASRRGTSGSNEQFF. DNA for the CDR3: TGTGCCAGCAGACGTGGGACTAGCGGGAGCAATGAGCAGTTCTTC.